This T cell receptor beta chain was captured by sequencing in a study of OX40 agonist ivuxolimab in advanced cancers. About the study: Dose-escalation patients had hepatocellular carcinoma, melanoma, renal cell or head and neck cancer. Earlier treatment with anti-PD-1, anti-PD-L1 or anti-CTLA-4 was permitted, and around 36% had received some. Three patients showed partial responses: one hepatocellular carcinoma and two cutaneous melanoma cases. Study-wide findings and caveats: Partial responders at 0.1-3.0 mg/kg showed near-lowest clonal expansion.

Concerning this clone itself: Its antigen is undetermined.

Profiling relied on immunoSEQ multiplex PCR, and the TCRdb table lists in-frame clones only, not all of them. The sample yields about 58,000 clones, about 88% seen once. This CDR3 contains 14 residues. Looked up from germline, CDR1 is SGHAT and CDR2 is FQNNGV. V lost 5 bases to trimming and J lost 6 bases, with 13 bases between them. This specimen consisted of CD4+ or CD8+ T cells sorted from blood, obtained in a trial of the OX40 agonist ivuxolimab. The source of this sequence is an adult with an advanced solid tumor such as melanoma, head and neck, liver or kidney cancer. The chain couples TRBV11-2 to TRBJ2-2, with D hard to call. The CDR3 here is CASSRPGGPGELFF. DNA of the CDR3: TGTGCCAGCAGCCGCCCGGGTGGTCCCGGGGAGCTGTTTTTT.